In this sample, the clone carrying this T cell receptor (beta chain) turned up a few times. What it recognizes is unknown. This sample's TCRbeta library carried unique molecular identifier barcodes. TCRdb called the PCR reads again in MiXCR, with one record for every CDR3 protein. The data show 700,000 to 850,000 distinct CDR3 sequences, roughly 15% seen once. This record belongs to a study of T-cell reconstitution after alpha-beta-depleted transplantation in children. The length of the CDR3 is 19 residues. Deletions cut 1 base from V and 2 bases from J, with 23 bases between. Germline V lookup: CDR1 LNHNV, CDR2 YYDKDF (reference sequence). Regarding the study as a whole: T-cell counts and diversity at one year post-transplant came mainly from newly produced T cells. Reportedly, only several hundred clones from non-depleted graft cells drove alpha-beta T-cell counts at about two months.

This TCR was sampled from a male patient between 5 and 17 years old who had a stem cell transplant for acute lymphoblastic leukemia, so the T cells may come from the graft donor. The sample consisted of PBMCs, mostly from graft donor cells, taken 360 days after TCRalphabeta/CD19-depleted stem cell transplant. The chain is built from TRBV15 and TRBJ2-5; tentative D call: TRBD1 (6 bases). This CDR3 reads CATSRGERGIGIGQETQYF. The CDR3 nucleotides are TGTGCCACCAGCAGAGGGGAGAGGGGGATAGGAATAGGACAAGAGACCCAGTACTTC. Filled out from reference TRBV15 and TRBJ2-5, the complete variable domain reads DAMVIQNPRYQVTQFGKPVTLSCSQTLNHNVMYWYQQKSSQAPKLLFHYYDKDFNNEADTPDNFQSRRPNTSFCFLDIRSPGLGDTAMYLCATSRGERGIGIGQETQYFGPGTRLLVL.